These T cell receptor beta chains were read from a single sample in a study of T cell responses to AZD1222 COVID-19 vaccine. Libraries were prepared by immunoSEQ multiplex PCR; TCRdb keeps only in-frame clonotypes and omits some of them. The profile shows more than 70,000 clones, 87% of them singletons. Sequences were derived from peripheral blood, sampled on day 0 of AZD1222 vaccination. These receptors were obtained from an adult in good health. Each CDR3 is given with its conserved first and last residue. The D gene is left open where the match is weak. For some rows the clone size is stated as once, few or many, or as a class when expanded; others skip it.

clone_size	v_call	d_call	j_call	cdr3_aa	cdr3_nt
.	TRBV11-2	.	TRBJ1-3	CASSLAASLSGNTIYF	TGTGCCAGCAGCTTAGCCGCATCCCTCTCTGGAAACACCATATATTTT
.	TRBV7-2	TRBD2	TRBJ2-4	CASSLRGSGTKNIQYF	TGTGCCAGCAGCTTAAGGGGTAGCGGGACCAAAAACATTCAGTACTTC
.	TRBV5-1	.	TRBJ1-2	CASSLDGYGYTF	TGCGCCAGCAGCTTGGACGGCTATGGCTACACCTTC
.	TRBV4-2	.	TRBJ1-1	CASSQHALGNTEAFF	TGTGCCAGCAGCCAACACGCGCTCGGGAACACTGAAGCTTTCTTT
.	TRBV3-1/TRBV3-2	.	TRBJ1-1	CASSQWGSRAGREAFF	TGTGCCAGCAGCCAATGGGGTTCCAGGGCAGGACGTGAAGCTTTCTTT
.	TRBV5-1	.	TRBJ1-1	CASSFRPGFVNTEAFF	TGCGCCAGCAGCTTCCGGCCCGGGTTCGTGAACACTGAAGCTTTCTTT
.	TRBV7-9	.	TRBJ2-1	CASSLFIGGEYNEQFF	TGTGCCAGCAGCCTCTTTATCGGCGGGGAGTACAATGAGCAGTTCTTC
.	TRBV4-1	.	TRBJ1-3	CASSQRLGTSTGSGNTIYF	TGCGCCAGCAGCCAGAGGCTGGGCACTAGTACAGGGTCTGGAAACACCATATATTTT
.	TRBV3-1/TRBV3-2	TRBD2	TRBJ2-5	CASSQGAGGSGPETQYF	TGTGCCAGCAGCCAAGGAGCGGGAGGGAGTGGGCCAGAGACCCAGTACTTC
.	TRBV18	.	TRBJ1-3	CASSQTTRGSGNTIYF	TGTGCCAGCTCACAAACGACCCGCGGATCTGGAAACACCATATATTTT
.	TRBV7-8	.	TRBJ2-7	CASSSQPDGVEQYF	TGTGCCAGCAGCTCACAACCCGATGGGGTCGAGCAGTACTTC
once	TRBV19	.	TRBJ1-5	CASAFHGTMNTQPQHF	TGTGCCAGTGCCTTTCACGGGACAATGAATACCCAGCCCCAGCATTTT
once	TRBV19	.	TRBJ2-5	CASSAAQETQYF	TGTGCCAGTTCCGCGGCCCAAGAGACCCAGTACTTC
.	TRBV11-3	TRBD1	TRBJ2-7	CASSRGQGASYEQYF	TGTGCCAGCAGCCGTGGACAGGGGGCATCCTACGAGCAGTACTTC
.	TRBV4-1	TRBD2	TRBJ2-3	CASSRLAGGSTDTQYF	TGCGCCAGCAGTCGACTAGCGGGAGGGAGCACAGATACGCAGTATTTT
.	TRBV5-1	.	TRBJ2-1	CASSLLSSSYNEQFF	TGCGCCAGCAGCTTGTTGTCTAGCTCCTACAATGAGCAGTTCTTC
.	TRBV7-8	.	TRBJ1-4	CASCRQMGTNEKLFF	TGTGCCAGCTGCCGGCAAATGGGCACTAATGAAAAACTGTTTTTT
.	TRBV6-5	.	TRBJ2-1	CASSYSTGGFYNEQFF	TGTGCCAGCAGTTACTCGACGGGCGGATTCTACAATGAGCAGTTCTTC
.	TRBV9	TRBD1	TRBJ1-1	CASSVSAAAGGTEAFF	TGTGCCAGCAGCGTATCGGCGGCCGCAGGGGGCACTGAAGCTTTCTTT
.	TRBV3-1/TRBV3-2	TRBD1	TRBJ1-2	CASSQGQGAENYGYTF	TGTGCCAGCAGCCAAGGACAGGGGGCAGAGAACTATGGCTACACCTTC
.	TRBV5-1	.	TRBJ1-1	CASSLTSTNSEAFF	TGCGCCAGCAGCTTGACATCAACTAACTCTGAAGCTTTCTTT
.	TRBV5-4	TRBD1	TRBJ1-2	CASSLRDRGSHGYTF	TGTGCCAGCAGCTTGCGGGACAGGGGCTCGCATGGCTACACCTTC
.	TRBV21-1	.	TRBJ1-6	CASSKAADTRTLPLHF	TGTGCCAGCAGCAAAGCGGCTGACACCCGGACCTTGCCCCTCCACTTT
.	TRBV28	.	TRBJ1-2	CASSLQGYGYTF	TGTGCCAGCAGTTTACAAGGCTATGGCTACACCTTC
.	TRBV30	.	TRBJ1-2	CAWSRVTSYGYTF	TGTGCCTGGAGTAGGGTGACGAGTTATGGCTACACCTTC
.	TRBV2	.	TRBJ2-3	CASIKGSVLSTDTQYF	TGTGCCAGCATAAAGGGCAGCGTACTAAGCACAGATACGCAGTATTTT
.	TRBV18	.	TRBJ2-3	CASSPQGTDTQYF	TGTGCCAGCTCACCACAGGGGACAGATACGCAGTATTTT
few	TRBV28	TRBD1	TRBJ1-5	CASSSTGSLQPQHF	TGTGCCAGCAGTTCGACAGGGTCCCTACAGCCCCAGCATTTT
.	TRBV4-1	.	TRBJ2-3	CASSQGERAVSTDTQYF	TGCGCCAGCAGCCAAGGTGAACGGGCGGTTAGCACAGATACGCAGTATTTT
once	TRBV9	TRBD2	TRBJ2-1	CASSAGTGTSGPSSYNEQFF	TGTGCCAGCAGCGCCGGCACCGGGACTAGCGGGCCGAGCTCCTACAATGAGCAGTTCTTC
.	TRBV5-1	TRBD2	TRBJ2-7	CASSLAGLAGDQHEQYF	TGCGCCAGCAGCTTGGCCGGTCTAGCGGGAGACCAACACGAGCAGTACTTC
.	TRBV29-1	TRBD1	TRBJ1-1	CSVVGQGRTEAFF	TGCAGCGTTGTCGGACAGGGCAGGACTGAAGCTTTCTTT
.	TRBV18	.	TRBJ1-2	CASSPIDMQGYTF	TGTGCCAGCTCACCGATTGACATGCAAGGCTACACCTTC
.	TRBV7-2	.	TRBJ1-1	CASSLSGMNTEAFF	TGTGCCAGCAGCTTATCAGGGATGAACACTGAAGCTTTCTTT
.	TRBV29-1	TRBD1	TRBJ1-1	CSVPGQGGTEAFF	TGCAGCGTCCCCGGACAGGGGGGTACTGAAGCTTTCTTT
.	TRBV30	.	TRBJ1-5	CAWRGAGRVNQPQHF	TGTGCCTGGAGGGGGGCTGGCAGGGTAAATCAGCCCCAGCATTTT
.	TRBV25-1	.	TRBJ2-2	CASRDGGELFF	TGTGCCAGCAGAGACGGCGGGGAGCTGTTTTTT
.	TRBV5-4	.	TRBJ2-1	CASSIPLSSYNEQFF	TGTGCCAGCAGCATCCCTCTGAGCTCCTACAATGAGCAGTTCTTC
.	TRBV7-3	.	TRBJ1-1	CASSPRGGQNTEAFF	TGTGCCAGCAGCCCCCGGGGGGGCCAGAACACTGAAGCTTTCTTT
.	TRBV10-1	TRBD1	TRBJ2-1	CASSQGGTGSNEQFF	TGCGCCAGCAGCCAAGGAGGGACAGGGAGCAATGAGCAGTTCTTC
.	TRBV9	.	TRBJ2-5	CASSEQPTAQETQYF	TGTGCCAGCAGCGAGCAACCGACAGCGCAAGAGACCCAGTACTTC
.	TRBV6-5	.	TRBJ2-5	CASSLDSGQETQYF	TGTGCCAGCAGCCTTGACAGCGGGCAAGAGACCCAGTACTTC
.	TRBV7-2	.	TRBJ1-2	CASSLFGSFDYGYTF	TGTGCCAGCAGCTTATTTGGCAGCTTCGACTATGGCTACACCTTC
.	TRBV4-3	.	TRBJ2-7	CASSQALAESYEQYF	TGCGCCAGCAGCCAAGCTCTGGCGGAATCCTACGAGCAGTACTTC
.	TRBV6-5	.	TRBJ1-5	CASRTLQGSNQPQHF	TGTGCCAGCAGGACCCTCCAAGGGAGCAATCAGCCCCAGCATTTT
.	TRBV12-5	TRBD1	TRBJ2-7	CASASPWGQGSYEQYF	TGTGCTAGTGCCTCCCCCTGGGGACAGGGGTCCTACGAGCAGTACTTC
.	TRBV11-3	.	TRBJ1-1	CASSPRGATEAFF	TGTGCCAGCAGCCCCCGGGGGGCCACTGAAGCTTTCTTT
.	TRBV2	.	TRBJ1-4	CASSGEGVGKLFF	TGTGCCAGCAGTGGTGAGGGGGTCGGAAAACTGTTTTTT
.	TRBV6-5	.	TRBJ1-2	CASSGTENNYGYTF	TGTGCCAGCAGCGGGACGGAAAATAACTATGGCTACACCTTC
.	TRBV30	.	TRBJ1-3	CAWGRDRRSGNTIYF	TGTGCCTGGGGCCGGGACCGGAGGTCCGGAAACACCATATATTTT
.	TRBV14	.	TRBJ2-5	CASSQDRVFSETQYF	TGTGCCAGCAGCCAAGATCGGGTCTTCTCAGAGACCCAGTACTTC
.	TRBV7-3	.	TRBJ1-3	CASSLQGSGNTIYF	TGTGCCAGCAGCTTACAAGGCTCTGGAAACACCATATATTTT
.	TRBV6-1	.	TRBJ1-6	CASSELGTGLYDSPLHF	TGTGCCAGCAGTGAACTGGGAACGGGGCTCTATGATTCACCCCTCCACTTT
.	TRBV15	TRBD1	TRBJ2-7	CATSRFGTGKVNEQYF	TGTGCCACCAGCCGTTTTGGGACAGGGAAGGTGAACGAGCAGTACTTC
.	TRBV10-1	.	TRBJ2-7	CASSESAAEPYEQYF	TGCGCCAGCAGTGAGTCAGCCGCAGAACCCTACGAGCAGTACTTC
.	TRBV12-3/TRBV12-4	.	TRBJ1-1	CASSLGPGTEAFF	TGTGCCAGCAGTTTGGGACCTGGGACTGAAGCTTTCTTT
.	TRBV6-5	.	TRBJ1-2	CASSYQQGEYGYTF	TGTGCCAGCAGTTACCAGCAGGGCGAATATGGCTACACCTTC
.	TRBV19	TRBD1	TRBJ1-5	CASMGQGGQPQHF	TGTGCCAGTATGGGACAGGGCGGTCAGCCCCAGCATTTT
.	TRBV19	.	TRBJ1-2	CASSIPEYGYGYTF	TGTGCCAGTAGTATTCCGGAATACGGCTATGGCTACACCTTC
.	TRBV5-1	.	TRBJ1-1	CASSLKGDTEAFF	TGCGCCAGCAGCTTGAAGGGAGACACTGAAGCTTTCTTT